The source of this T cell receptor beta chain is a study of CD8 T cells in ankylosing spondylitis. General study findings and limits: Matched synovial fluid from ankylosing spondylitis patients was reported to be enriched for disease-linked clones. Earlier reports found some motif variants in synovial fluid and blood in reactive arthritis.

At least ten counts were recorded for this clonotype. The antigen is not known. At one end the junction does not follow the germline gene, possibly because of a read error. CDR3 length equals 11 residues. A single record per CDR3 protein comes from TCRdb applying MiXCR to the 5' RACE reads. The sample records about 190,000 distinct CDR3 sequences, roughly 13% being singletons. The sample was blood, either unsorted or a sorted T cell fraction (not recorded which). The chain uses TRBV12-3 or TRBV12-4 and TRBJ2-7; tentative D call: TRBD2 (5 bases). The TCR originated in a female donor with ankylosing spondylitis or in good health (not recorded which). In DNA form, the CDR3 reads TGTGCCAGCAGTCTAGCACGCGAGCAGTACTTC. Translated: CASSLAREQYF.